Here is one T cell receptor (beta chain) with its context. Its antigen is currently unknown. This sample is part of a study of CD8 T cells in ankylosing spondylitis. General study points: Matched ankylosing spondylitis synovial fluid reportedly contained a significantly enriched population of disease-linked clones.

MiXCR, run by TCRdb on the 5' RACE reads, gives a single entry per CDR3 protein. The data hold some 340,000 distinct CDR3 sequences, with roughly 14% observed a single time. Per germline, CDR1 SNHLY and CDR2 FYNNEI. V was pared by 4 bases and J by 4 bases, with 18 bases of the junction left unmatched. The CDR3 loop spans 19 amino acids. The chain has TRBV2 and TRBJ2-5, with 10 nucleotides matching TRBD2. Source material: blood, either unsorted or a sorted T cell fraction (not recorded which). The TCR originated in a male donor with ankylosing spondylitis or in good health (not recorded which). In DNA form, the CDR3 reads TGTGCCAGCAGTGTTCGCGGTAGGGGGCTAGCGGGAGTTGGAGAGACCCAGTACTTC. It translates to CASSVRGRGLAGVGETQYF.